This TCR beta chain was captured in a study of T-cell memory formation after mild COVID-19 (dated by TCRdb to the early 2020s). Regarding the research as a whole: TCR sequence clusters from the two donors were found to be largely donor specific. In a couple of donors, T-cell clones that expanded and contracted after mild COVID-19 were tracked by sequencing TCRalpha and TCRbeta repertoires over time. The cohort was made up of two young adult volunteers, one female and one male, who were previously healthy. Study-level results and caveats: Balanced CD4/CD8 phenotypes were observed for clones contracting from day 15 to 85, whereas a bias towards CD4+ was observed for a second wave of clones expanding from day 15 to 37. Only a couple of mild cases were covered in the study, and larger cohorts including severe cases with pre-infection samples were considered necessary. Whether the second-wave clones peaking on day 37 were SARS-CoV-2 specific was not confirmed. Some responding clones were detected in pre-infection memory, which suggested that pre-existing cross-reactive memory T cells had joined the SARS-CoV-2 response. Contracting CD4+ clones were located mainly in the CM and EM memory subsets, whereas CD8+ clones were found to be enriched in EMRA.

For sequencing, an Illumina NovaSeq 6000 was employed. Using 5'RACE with constant-segment primers, TCRalpha and TCRbeta cDNA libraries were constructed, with sample barcodes and unique molecular identifiers added in the process. Trizol reagent was used to extract RNA from every sample. Amplification of the libraries took two PCR steps, and the second step added a second sample barcode plus Illumina TruSeq adapters. Sequencing of the libraries was done on an Illumina NovaSeq, producing 2 x 150 bp paired-end reads. As for how the authors treated the data: Demultiplexing of reads and collapsing into UMI-guided consensus sequences were performed with migec v1.2.7. Using mixcr v2.1.11, UMI consensuses were aligned to TRA and TRB V and J templates and then assembled into clonotypes. A clonotype was counted as expanded or contracted only if both edgeR and NoisET called the change significant, with noise models trained on biological replicates. For edgeR calls, the thresholds were a false discovery rate-adjusted p below 0.01 and a log2 fold-change of 1. As an exploratory analysis of dynamics, PCA with hierarchical clustering was applied to max-normalized trajectories of the 1000 most abundant clonotypes. The CD4 or CD8 phenotype of responding clones was assigned using the separately sequenced CD4+ and CD8+ repertoires. The raw public data were reprocessed by TCRdb itself: fastp quality trimming at Q25, MiXCR clonotype calling, in-frame beta chains only. CDR3 protein duplicates are merged, each entry listing the most common genes and DNA. None of the V and J calls come from the authors' own analysis; TCRdb made them. The table for this sample lists a few hundred thousand distinct CDR3 sequences; 15% to 20% of them were counted only once. Roughly 25% of the sample goes to the ten largest clones.

Comments on this clonotype: The antigen it recognizes is unknown. Qualities for individual bases were not recorded, and no much larger clone is one base off.

PBMCs were isolated by Ficoll-Paque density gradient centrifugation. The CDR3 covers 16 residues, taking in both the cysteine and the phenylalanine. The kept DNA is CDR3 alone, 48 bases in frame from the first base. Based on the germline V gene (reference sequence), the CDR1 and CDR2 sequences are MNHEY and SMNVEV. V has 6 bases trimmed and J has 2 bases trimmed; junction bases matching no gene number 11. The receptor's source is a man in his late teens or twenties who had mild COVID-19 (a few samples of this study predate the infection). The sample titles of this study are shuffled in the database, so cell type and time point are left out; the donor was told from shared clones. The receptor chain draws on TRBV27 and TRBJ1-2, and 8 junctional nucleotides match TRBD1. Source material: PBMCs or a T cell subset sorted from them (not recorded which). The DNA is as follows: TGTGCCAGCAGCGTTTATCAGGGGGCTCGGAACTATGGCTACACCTTC. Translated, it reads CASSVYQGARNYGYTF.